This is a list of T cell receptor beta chains from one sample in a study of blood T cells in healthy people across ages. TCRdb reprocessed the 5' RACE reads with MiXCR, giving one entry per CDR3 protein. The table includes around 780,000 distinct CDR3 sequences, roughly 50% detected once. The material sequenced was blood. The origin of the receptors is a man in his forties or fifties in good health. CDR3s include the opening cysteine and the closing phenylalanine or tryptophan. Each record gives: clone size, J gene, V gene, D gene, CDR3 protein, CDR3 DNA. The D gene is left open where the match is weak. The size of a clone is reported for some rows only, either as once, few or many, or as a class for expanded clones.

- | TRBJ2-1 | TRBV7-9 | - | CASSLGLRGRQYNEQFF | TGTGCCAGCAGCTTAGGCTTAAGAGGGAGGCAATACAATGAGCAGTTCTTC
few | TRBJ2-2 | TRBV5-1 | - | CASSLGQFTGELFF | TGTGCCAGCAGCTTAGGGCAATTCACCGGGGAGCTGTTTTTT
- | TRBJ1-4 | TRBV5-1 | - | CASSPSWGATNEKLFF | TGCGCCAGCAGCCCCAGTTGGGGTGCAACTAATGAAAAACTGTTTTTT
- | TRBJ2-3 | TRBV12-3/TRBV12-4 | TRBD1 | CASVPGQGIDTQYF | TGTGCCAGCGTTCCGGGACAGGGTATAGATACGCAGTATTTT
- | TRBJ2-5 | TRBV27 | - | CASSWAGEETQYF | TGTGCCAGCAGTTGGGCAGGGGAAGAGACCCAGTACTTC
- | TRBJ2-7 | TRBV24-1 | TRBD1 | CATRWGTVGAYEQYF | TGTGCCACCAGATGGGGGACAGTTGGCGCCTACGAGCAGTACTTC
few | TRBJ2-7 | TRBV20-1 | - | CSARVEYEQYF | TGCAGTGCTAGAGTGGAGTACGAGCAGTACTTC
few | TRBJ1-1 | TRBV15 | - | CATSRPGSPNTEAFF | TGTGCCACCAGCAGGCCTGGGAGCCCGAACACTGAAGCTTTCTTT
few | TRBJ2-3 | TRBV24-1 | - | CATSDIRGPDTQYF | TGTGCCACCAGTGATATCCGGGGCCCCGATACGCAGTATTTT
- | TRBJ1-2 | TRBV6-2/TRBV6-3 | - | CASSYGGYGYTF | TGTGCCAGCAGTTACGGGGGATATGGCTACACCTTC
- | TRBJ2-3 | TRBV3-1 | TRBD2 | CASSQAGLAGDTQYF | TGTGCCAGCAGCCAAGCGGGGCTAGCGGGAGATACGCAGTATTTT
few | TRBJ2-5 | TRBV20-1 | - | CSARGVQVGETQYF | TGCAGTGCTAGAGGGGTGCAGGTGGGGGAGACCCAGTACTTC
- | TRBJ2-7 | TRBV20-1 | TRBD1 | CSANKRDSTYEQYF | TGCAGTGCTAACAAACGGGACAGCACCTACGAGCAGTACTTC
- | TRBJ1-2 | TRBV5-1 | - | CASSLEATNYGYTF | TGCGCCAGCAGCTTGGAAGCCACTAACTATGGCTACACCTTC
once | TRBJ2-3 | TRBV27 | TRBD1 | CASSPDRATSFTRPTDTQYF | TGTGCCAGCAGCCCCGACAGGGCAACATCCTTCACTCGACCCACAGATACGCAGTATTTT
- | TRBJ2-3 | TRBV18 | TRBD1 | CASSPLDRGLDLTDTQYF | TGTGCCAGCTCACCCCTAGACAGGGGGCTTGATCTCACAGATACGCAGTATTTT
- | TRBJ2-7 | TRBV7-6 | TRBD2 | CASSLIPGGFGEQYF | TGTGCCAGCAGCTTAATTCCGGGAGGGTTCGGCGAGCAGTACTTC
many | TRBJ2-3 | TRBV7-2 | TRBD2 | CASSRTTSDTDTQYF | TGTGCCAGCAGCCGTACGACTAGCGACACAGATACGCAGTATTTT
- | TRBJ2-7 | TRBV6-1 | TRBD1 | CASRGQGGADEQYF | TGTGCCAGCAGGGGACAGGGGGGAGCGGACGAGCAGTACTTC
- | TRBJ2-5 | TRBV11-3 | - | CASSFSGLGAETQYF | TGTGCCAGCAGCTTTTCAGGGCTGGGAGCAGAGACCCAGTACTTC
- | TRBJ2-7 | TRBV20-1 | - | CSAVQGYEQYF | TGCAGTGCTGTGCAGGGATACGAGCAGTACTTC
- | TRBJ2-3 | TRBV5-1 | - | CASSLAQSTDTQYF | TGCGCCAGCAGCTTGGCCCAAAGCACAGATACGCAGTATTTT
- | TRBJ2-7 | TRBV4-2 | - | CASSQKDEQYF | TGTGCCAGCAGCCAAAAGGACGAGCAGTACTTC
once | TRBJ2-1 | TRBV4-2 | TRBD2 | CASRQGAGALVPFF | TGTGCCAGCAGACAAGGAGCGGGAGCTCTCGTCCCGTTCTTC
few | TRBJ1-2 | TRBV29-1 | TRBD1 | CSVGDRDLSGYTF | TGCAGCGTTGGGGACAGGGACCTCTCTGGCTACACCTTC
few | TRBJ1-5 | TRBV6-1 | - | CASTGVGSGHLGYQPQHF | TGTGCCAGCACAGGAGTCGGGAGTGGACACTTAGGGTATCAGCCCCAGCATTTT
- | TRBJ2-1 | TRBV7-2 | TRBD2 | CASSLPTSGGFNEQFF | TGTGCCAGCAGCCTCCCAACTAGCGGGGGATTCAATGAGCAGTTCTTC
few | TRBJ2-5 | TRBV7-9 | - | CASSLAKSWETQYF | TGTGCCAGCAGCTTAGCGAAGAGCTGGGAGACCCAGTACTTC
- | TRBJ2-7 | TRBV29-1 | TRBD1 | CSVGQGNSYEQYF | TGCAGCGTTGGACAGGGGAACTCCTACGAGCAGTACTTC
- | TRBJ2-3 | TRBV4-2 | TRBD2 | CASSQRGGLAGGTQYF | TGTGCCAGCAGCCAACGTGGTGGACTAGCGGGAGGTACGCAGTATTTT
many | TRBJ1-2 | TRBV2 | - | CASREDYYGYTF | TGTGCCAGCAGGGAGGATTACTATGGCTACACCTTC